Below, 16 T cell receptor beta chains from the same sample are listed, as sequenced in a study of vaccination effects on CD4 cells after COVID-19. No antigen is known for these receptors. Data came from immunoSEQ multiplex PCR; TCRdb stores just in-frame clones and leaves some out. The sample holds 14,000 or so clones; over 60% are singletons and the top ten take less than 35%. Before sequencing, viral peptide pools were used by the ViraFEST assay to expand antigen-specific CD4+ T cells. Isolating CD4+ T cells followed 9 to 11 days of culture. PCR-confirmed SARS-CoV-2 infection occurred in the person between March and December 2020. Each person got two doses of an mRNA SARS-CoV-2 vaccine, BNT162b2 or mRNA-1273. The source material was CD4+ T cells from PBMCs cultured with HCoV-NL63 spike peptides, sampled after COVID-19 vaccination. The receptors shown here come from a human donor who had a prior SARS-CoV-2 infection.

The V and J genes are TRBV4-1 and TRBJ2-7; 7 bases match TRBD2. The germline gives CDR1 MGHRA, CDR2 YSYEKL. The CDR3 totals 14 residues. Unmatched junction bases numbered 7, after V lost 3 bases and J lost 5 bases. CDR3 coding DNA: TGCGCCAGCAGCCACCCCACCAGCGGGAACGAGCAGTACTTC. Protein: CASSHPTSGNEQYF.

The chain combines TRBV10-3 with TRBJ2-7; D possibly corresponds to TRBD1 (5 bases). The CDR3 has 14 residues. Germline V gene data show CDR1 as ENHRY and CDR2 as SYGVKD. Trimming cost V 5 bases and J 3 bases, with 14 bases left between them. The CDR3 DNA sequence: TGTGCCATCAGTAATCCCCGAGACAGCTACGAGCAGTACTTC. Translation gives CAISNPRDSYEQYF.

This clone came up once. The V call is TRBV9, the J call TRBJ2-7; a weak D match, TRBD1 (6 bases). The V and J ends lost 0 bases and 4 bases respectively, with 14 bases between them. CDR1 is SGDLS and CDR2 is YYNGEE in the germline V gene. The CDR3 loop spans 15 amino acids. This CDR3 is CASSVVSGRGYEQYF. Here the CDR3 DNA reads TGTGCCAGCAGCGTAGTGTCGGGCAGGGGTTACGAGCAGTACTTC.

This clone has a single count. V gene TRBV19 combines with J gene TRBJ2-5; the D is unclear. The CDR3 extends over 13 amino acids. Germline assignment: CDR1 LNHDA and CDR2 SQIVND (reference sequence). V lost 6 bases, J lost 1 base, and 9 bases lay in between. The CDR3 sequence is CASRGRFQETQYF. The CDR3 region has the DNA TGTGCCAGTAGAGGACGGTTCCAAGAGACCCAGTACTTC.

The rearrangement uses TRBV7-2 and TRBJ2-2; 10 bases agree with TRBD2. The CDR3 consists of 19 residues. Germline assignment: CDR1 SGHTA and CDR2 FQGNSA. V dropped 4 bases and J dropped 7; count of bases not matched to a gene: 18. CDR3 nucleotide sequence: TGTGCCAGCAGCTCCCCCCCGGGCCTAGCGGGAGTTCTGGGCGGGGAGCTGTTTTTT. This sequence encodes CASSSPPGLAGVLGGELFF.

In this sample, this clone turned up once. The gene calls are TRBV5-8 and TRBJ2-3; D is perhaps TRBD2 (7 bases). The V end lost 1 base, the J end lost 3 bases, and 12 bases lay between the germline ends. Germline CDR1 SGHTS, CDR2 YDEGEE. The length of the CDR3 is 15 residues. DNA for the CDR3: TGTGCCAGCAGCTTGATCGGGGGGCAAACAGATACGCAGTATTTT. Translation: CASSLIGGQTDTQYF.

The chain uses TRBV18 and TRBJ1-5; weak D call: TRBD1 (6 bases). The germline V gene has CDR1 KGHSH and CDR2 LQKENI. Between the trimmed V and J ends, which lost 4 bases and 9 bases, there was a span of 16 bases. The CDR3 runs to 14 residues. Here the CDR3 DNA reads TGTGCCAGCTCACAAAACAGGGTAATAGGGCCCCAGCATTTT. Translating gives CASSQNRVIGPQHF. Combining the CDR3 with reference TRBV18 and TRBJ1-5 gives the whole variable domain NAGVMQNPRHLVRRRGQEARLRCSPMKGHSHVYWYRQLPEEGLKFMVYLQKENIIDESGMPKERFSAEFPKEGPSILRIQQVVRGDSAAYFCASSQNRVIGPQHFGDGTRLSIL.

The V call is TRBV11-1, the J call TRBJ2-7; D gene unclear. The CDR3 consists of 13 residues. V was clipped by 1 base and J by 3 bases, with 7 bases between them. The germline V gene has CDR1 SGHAT and CDR2 FQDESV (reference sequence). The CDR3 protein is CASSLGWGYEQYF. The CDR3 DNA follows: TGTGCCAGCAGCTTAGGGTGGGGCTACGAGCAGTACTTC.

This chain joins TRBV6-5 and TRBJ2-7, with TRBD2 matching over 7 bases. The CDR3 length is 14 residues. The V segment lost 4 bases and the J segment 4 bases; nucleotides outside the gene matches: 7. The V gene's germline CDR1 is MNHEY and CDR2 SVGAGI. The CDR3 nucleotides read TGTGCCAGCAGTTCCCCCGGGAGGTCTTACGAGCAGTACTTC. Its translation: CASSSPGRSYEQYF.

The rearrangement uses TRBV5-4 and TRBJ2-5; possible D gene TRBD2, 5 bases. V gave up 4 bases and J gave up 5 bases, with 12 bases separating them. In germline, CDR1 is SGHNT, CDR2 YYREEE (reference sequence). CDR3 length: 13 residues. In DNA, the CDR3 is TGTGCCAGCAGCGCGGCCGGCGGGGAGACCCAGTACTTC. The encoded protein is CASSAAGGETQYF.

In its sample, this clone was seen a few times. V is TRBV11-2 and J is TRBJ1-3; D call uncertain. CDR1 and CDR2 from the germline V gene are SGHAT and FQNNGV. V was clipped by 1 base and J by 1 base, with 5 bases between them. The CDR3 totals 14 residues. The CDR3 bases are TGTGCCAGCAGCTTAGCTGGGTCTGGAAACACCATATATTTT. Protein product: CASSLAGSGNTIYF.

The V gene is TRBV9, the J gene TRBJ2-3, with 8 bases that match TRBD2. The CDR3 totals 16 residues. Germline CDR1 is SGDLS and CDR2 is YYNGEE. The V segment lost 3 bases and the J segment 6 bases; nucleotides outside the gene matches: 12. The CDR3 DNA sequence: TGTGCCAGCAGCGCCCAACTAGCGGTAGTGGGCGATACGCAGTATTTT. It encodes CASSAQLAVVGDTQYF.

This clone was detected once. The gene calls are TRBV5-5 and TRBJ1-2; TRBD1 matches 9 bases. Germline V gives CDR1 SGHKS, CDR2 YYEKEE (reference sequence). The CDR3 totals 16 residues. V dropped 4 bases and J dropped 5; count of bases not matched to a gene: 12. Written as DNA, the CDR3 is TGTGCCAGCAGCGGGGGACAGGGTTCTACCAGTTATGGCTACACCTTC. This codes for CASSGGQGSTSYGYTF.

This chain links TRBV19 with TRBJ1-6; D possibly corresponds to TRBD1 (5 bases). Germline CDR1 and CDR2: LNHDA and SQIVND (reference sequence). This CDR3 spans 14 amino acids. V was cut by 4 bases and J by 10 bases, with 14 bases left in between. The CDR3 DNA follows: TGTGCCAGTAGTACTAGGGGTCTAGGGTCACCCCTCCACTTT. Translation: CASSTRGLGSPLHF.

This clone turned up a few times. The chain links TRBV9 to TRBJ1-2; D is uncertain. V lost 4 bases and J lost 4, with 11 bases in between. The CDR3 length is 13 residues. The germline CDR1 and CDR2 sequences are SGDLS and YYNGEE. In DNA, the CDR3 is TGTGCCAGCAGCCGAACAGAGACCTATGGCTACACCTTC. Its protein product is CASSRTETYGYTF.

The V and J genes are TRBV28 and TRBJ2-7, with unresolved D. The CDR3 runs 17 residues. CDR1 is MDHEN, CDR2 SYDVKM, per germline. Between the trimmed V and J ends, which lost 6 bases and 2 bases, there was a span of 23 bases. The DNA for the CDR3 is TGTGCCAGCAGCTTCTGGGGTCTCGACCCAATAACCTACGAGCAGTACTTC. Residues: CASSFWGLDPITYEQYF.